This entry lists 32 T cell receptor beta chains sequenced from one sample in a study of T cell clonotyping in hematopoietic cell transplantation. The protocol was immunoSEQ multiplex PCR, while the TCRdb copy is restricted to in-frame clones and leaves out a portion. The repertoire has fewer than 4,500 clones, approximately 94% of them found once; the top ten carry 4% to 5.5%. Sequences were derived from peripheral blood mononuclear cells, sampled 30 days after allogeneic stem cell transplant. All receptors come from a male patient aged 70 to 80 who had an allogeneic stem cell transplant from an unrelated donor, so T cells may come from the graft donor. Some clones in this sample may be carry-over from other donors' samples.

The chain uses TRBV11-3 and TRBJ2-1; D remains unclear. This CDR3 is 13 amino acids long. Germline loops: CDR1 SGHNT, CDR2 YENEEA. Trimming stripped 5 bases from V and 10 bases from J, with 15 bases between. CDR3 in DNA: TGTGCCAGCAGCCCCGCCGGGTCCGGCGAGCAGTTCTTC. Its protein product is CASSPAGSGEQFF.

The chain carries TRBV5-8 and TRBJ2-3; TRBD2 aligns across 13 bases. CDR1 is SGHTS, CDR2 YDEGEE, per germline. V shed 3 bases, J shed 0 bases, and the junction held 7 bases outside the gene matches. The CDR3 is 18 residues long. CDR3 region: CASSWTGTSGASTDTQYF. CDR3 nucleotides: TGTGCCAGCAGCTGGACCGGGACTAGCGGGGCTAGCACAGATACGCAGTATTTT.

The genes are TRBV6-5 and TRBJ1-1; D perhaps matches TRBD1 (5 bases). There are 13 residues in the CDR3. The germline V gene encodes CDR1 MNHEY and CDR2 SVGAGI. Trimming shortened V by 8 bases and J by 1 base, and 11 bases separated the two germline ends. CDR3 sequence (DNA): TGTGCCAGCGGAGACAGACCGAACACTGAAGCTTTCTTT. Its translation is CASGDRPNTEAFF.

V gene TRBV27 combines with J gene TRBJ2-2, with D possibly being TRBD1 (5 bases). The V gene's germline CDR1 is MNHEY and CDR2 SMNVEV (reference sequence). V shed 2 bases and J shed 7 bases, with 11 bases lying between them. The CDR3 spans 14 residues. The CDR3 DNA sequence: TGTGCCAGCAGTTTAAGCAGGGATGGCGGGGAGCTGTTTTTT. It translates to CASSLSRDGGELFF.

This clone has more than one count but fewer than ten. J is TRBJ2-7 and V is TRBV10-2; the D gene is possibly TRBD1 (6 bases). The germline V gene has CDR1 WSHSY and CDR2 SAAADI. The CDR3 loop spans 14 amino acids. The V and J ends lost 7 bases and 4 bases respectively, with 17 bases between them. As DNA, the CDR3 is TGCGCCAGCACTGGCCCCAAAGGGGGTTACGAGCAGTACTTC. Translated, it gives CASTGPKGGYEQYF.

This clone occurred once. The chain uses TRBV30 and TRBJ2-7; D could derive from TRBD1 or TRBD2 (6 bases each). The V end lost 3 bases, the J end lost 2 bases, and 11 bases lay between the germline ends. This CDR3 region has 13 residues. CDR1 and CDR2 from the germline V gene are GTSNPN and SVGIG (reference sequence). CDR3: CAWRYREAYEQYF. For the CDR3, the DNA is TGTGCCTGGAGATACAGGGAGGCCTACGAGCAGTACTTC.

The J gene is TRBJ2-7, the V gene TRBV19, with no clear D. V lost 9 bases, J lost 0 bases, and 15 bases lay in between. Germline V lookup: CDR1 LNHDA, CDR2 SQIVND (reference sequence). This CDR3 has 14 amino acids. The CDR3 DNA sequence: TGTGCCAGCCCAAATAGCAGGAGCTCCTACGAGCAGTACTTC. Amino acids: CASPNSRSSYEQYF.

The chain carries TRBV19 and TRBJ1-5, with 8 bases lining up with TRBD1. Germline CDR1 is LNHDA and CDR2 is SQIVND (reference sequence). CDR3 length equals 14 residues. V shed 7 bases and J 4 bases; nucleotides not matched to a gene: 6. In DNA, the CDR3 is TGTGCCAGTACTTTAGACAGGGGTAATCAGCCCCAGCATTTT. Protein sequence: CASTLDRGNQPQHF.

The CDR3 spells CASSRIPSVNTEAFF. CDR3 nucleotides: TGCGCCAGCAGCCGGATACCCAGTGTGAACACTGAAGCTTTCTTT. This chain links TRBV4-1 with TRBJ1-1; D unclear. The CDR3 totals 15 residues. V was pared by 4 bases and J by 0 bases, with 12 bases between. The germline gives CDR1 MGHRA, CDR2 YSYEKL.

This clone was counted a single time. The CDR3 sequence: CASSALQSGVSGNTIYF. Written as DNA, the CDR3 is TGTGCCAGCAGCGCTCTACAGTCAGGAGTCTCTGGAAACACCATATATTTT. The rearrangement links TRBV9 to TRBJ1-3; no firm D call. The V end was cut by 3 bases, the J end by 0 bases, with 16 bases between. The CDR3 loop spans 17 amino acids. Germline CDR1 and CDR2: SGDLS and YYNGEE.

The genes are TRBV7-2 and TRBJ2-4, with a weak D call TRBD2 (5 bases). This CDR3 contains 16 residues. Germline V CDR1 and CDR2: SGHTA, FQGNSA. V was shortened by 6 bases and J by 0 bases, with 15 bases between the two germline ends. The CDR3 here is CASSSSRDLAKNIQYF. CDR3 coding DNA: TGTGCCAGCAGTTCTAGCCGAGATTTAGCCAAAAACATTCAGTACTTC.

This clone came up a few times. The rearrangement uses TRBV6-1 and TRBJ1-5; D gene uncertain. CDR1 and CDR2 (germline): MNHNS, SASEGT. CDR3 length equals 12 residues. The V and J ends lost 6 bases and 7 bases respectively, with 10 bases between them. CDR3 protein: CASRLSRQPQHF. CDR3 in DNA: TGTGCCAGCAGGCTGTCTCGGCAGCCCCAGCATTTT.

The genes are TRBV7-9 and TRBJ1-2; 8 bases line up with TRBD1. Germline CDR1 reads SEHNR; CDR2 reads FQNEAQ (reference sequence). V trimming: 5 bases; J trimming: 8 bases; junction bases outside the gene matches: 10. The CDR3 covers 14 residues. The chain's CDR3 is CASSPGQGGYGYTF. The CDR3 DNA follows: TGTGCCAGCAGCCCAGGACAGGGAGGGTACGGCTACACCTTC. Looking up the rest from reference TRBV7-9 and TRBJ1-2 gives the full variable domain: DTGVSQNPRHKITKRGQNVTFRCDPISEHNRLYWYRQTLGQGPEFLTYFQNEAQLEKSRLLSDRFSAERPKGSFSTLEIQRTEQGDSAMYLCASSPGQGGYGYTFGSGTRLTVV.

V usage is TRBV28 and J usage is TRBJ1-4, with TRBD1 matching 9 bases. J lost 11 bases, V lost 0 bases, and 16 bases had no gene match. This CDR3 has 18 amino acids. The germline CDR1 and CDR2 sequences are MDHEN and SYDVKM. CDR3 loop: CASSLCAGDRAICEKLFF. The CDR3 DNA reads TGTGCCAGCAGTTTATGCGCCGGGGACAGGGCAATTTGTGAGAAACTGTTTTTT.

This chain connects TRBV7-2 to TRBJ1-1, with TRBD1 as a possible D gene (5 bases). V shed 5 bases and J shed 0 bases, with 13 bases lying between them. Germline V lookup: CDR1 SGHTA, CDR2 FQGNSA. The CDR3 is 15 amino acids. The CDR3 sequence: CASSPGQGMNTEAFF. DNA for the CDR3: TGTGCCAGCAGCCCTGGGCAGGGCATGAACACTGAAGCTTTCTTT.

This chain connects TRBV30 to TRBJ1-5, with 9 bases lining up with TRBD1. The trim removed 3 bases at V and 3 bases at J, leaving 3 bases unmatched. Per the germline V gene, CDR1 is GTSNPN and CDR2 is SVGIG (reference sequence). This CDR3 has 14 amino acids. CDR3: CAWRGTGLNQPQHF. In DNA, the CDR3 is TGTGCCTGGAGAGGGACAGGGCTCAATCAGCCCCAGCATTTT.

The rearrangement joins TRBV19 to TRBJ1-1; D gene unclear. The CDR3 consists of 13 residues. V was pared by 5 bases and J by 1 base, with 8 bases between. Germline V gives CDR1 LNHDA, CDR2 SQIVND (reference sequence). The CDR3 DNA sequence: TGTGCCAGTAGTGTCGGGTGGAACACTGAAGCTTTCTTT. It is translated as CASSVGWNTEAFF.

CDR3 loop: CASRTGTDYNEQFF. In DNA form, the CDR3 reads TGTGCCAGCAGGACCGGGACAGATTACAATGAGCAGTTCTTC. The chain combines TRBV6-5 with TRBJ2-1; 7 nucleotides align to TRBD1. The CDR3 has 14 amino acids. The V gene's germline CDR1 is MNHEY and CDR2 SVGAGI. With 6 bases clipped from V and 4 bases from J, the junction kept 6 bases outside the gene matches.

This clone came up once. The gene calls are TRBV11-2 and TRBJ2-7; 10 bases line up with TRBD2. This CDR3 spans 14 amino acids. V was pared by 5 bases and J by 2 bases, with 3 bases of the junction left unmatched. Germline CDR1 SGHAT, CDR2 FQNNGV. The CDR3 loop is CASSQGLAAYEQYF. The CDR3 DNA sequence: TGTGCCAGCAGCCAAGGACTAGCGGCCTACGAGCAGTACTTC.

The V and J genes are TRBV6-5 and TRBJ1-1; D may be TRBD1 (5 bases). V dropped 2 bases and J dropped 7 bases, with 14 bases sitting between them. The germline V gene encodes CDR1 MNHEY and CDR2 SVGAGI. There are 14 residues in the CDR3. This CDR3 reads CASSYGILTGEAFF. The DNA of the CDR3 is TGTGCCAGCAGTTACGGCATTCTAACAGGTGAAGCTTTCTTT.

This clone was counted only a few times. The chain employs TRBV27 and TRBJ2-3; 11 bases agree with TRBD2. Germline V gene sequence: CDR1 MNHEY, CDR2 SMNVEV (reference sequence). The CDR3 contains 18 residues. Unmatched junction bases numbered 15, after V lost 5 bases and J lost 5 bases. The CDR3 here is CASSRESLAGDGLDTQYF. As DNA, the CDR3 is TGTGCCAGCAGTCGCGAGTCACTAGCGGGAGACGGGCTAGATACGCAGTATTTT.

CDR3 sequence: CASSFQVTLDSSGNTIYF. Here the CDR3 DNA reads TGTGCCAGCAGCTTCCAAGTGACACTCGATTCCTCTGGAAACACCATATATTTT. This chain joins TRBV7-2 and TRBJ1-3, with D hard to call. The germline gives CDR1 SGHTA, CDR2 FQGNSA. The CDR3 is 18 amino acids. V was shortened by 3 bases and J by 0 bases, with 18 bases between the two germline ends.

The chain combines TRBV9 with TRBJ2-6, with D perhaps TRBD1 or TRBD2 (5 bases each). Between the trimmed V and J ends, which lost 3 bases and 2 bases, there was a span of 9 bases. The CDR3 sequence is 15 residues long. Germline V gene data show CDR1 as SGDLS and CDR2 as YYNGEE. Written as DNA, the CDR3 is TGTGCCAGCAGCGGTGGGGGTGCTGGGGCCAACGTCCTGACTTTC. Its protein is CASSGGGAGANVLTF.

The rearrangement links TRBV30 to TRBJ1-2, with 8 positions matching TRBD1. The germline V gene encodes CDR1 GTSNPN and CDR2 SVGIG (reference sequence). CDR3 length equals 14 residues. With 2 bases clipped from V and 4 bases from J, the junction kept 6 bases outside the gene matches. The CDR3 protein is CAWSPDRDTYGYTF. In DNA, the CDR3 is TGTGCCTGGAGTCCGGACAGGGACACCTATGGCTACACCTTC.

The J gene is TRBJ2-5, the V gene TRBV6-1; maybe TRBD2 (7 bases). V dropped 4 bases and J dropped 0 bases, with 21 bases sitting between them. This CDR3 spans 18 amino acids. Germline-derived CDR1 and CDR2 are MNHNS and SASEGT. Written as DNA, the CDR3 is TGTGCCAGCAGTGGAGGGGGGGCCCTAGCGATGTACCAAGAGACCCAGTACTTC. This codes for CASSGGGALAMYQETQYF.

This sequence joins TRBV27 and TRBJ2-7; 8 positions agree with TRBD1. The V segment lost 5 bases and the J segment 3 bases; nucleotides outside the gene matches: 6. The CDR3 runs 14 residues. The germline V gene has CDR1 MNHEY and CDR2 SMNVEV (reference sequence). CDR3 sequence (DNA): TGTGCCAGCAGTCCCAGACAGGGGAGCTACGAGCAGTACTTC. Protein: CASSPRQGSYEQYF.

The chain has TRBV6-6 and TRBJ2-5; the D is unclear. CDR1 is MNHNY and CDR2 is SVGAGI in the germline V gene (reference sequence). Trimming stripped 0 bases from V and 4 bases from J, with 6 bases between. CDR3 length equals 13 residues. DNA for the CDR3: TGTGCCAGCAGTTACTCGAAAGGAGAGACCCAGTACTTC. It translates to CASSYSKGETQYF.

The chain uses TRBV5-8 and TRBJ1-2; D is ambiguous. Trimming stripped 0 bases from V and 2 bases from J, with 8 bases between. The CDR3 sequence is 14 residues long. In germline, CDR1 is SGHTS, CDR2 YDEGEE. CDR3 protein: CASSLAVWNYGYTF. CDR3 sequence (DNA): TGTGCCAGCAGCTTGGCCGTCTGGAACTATGGCTACACCTTC.

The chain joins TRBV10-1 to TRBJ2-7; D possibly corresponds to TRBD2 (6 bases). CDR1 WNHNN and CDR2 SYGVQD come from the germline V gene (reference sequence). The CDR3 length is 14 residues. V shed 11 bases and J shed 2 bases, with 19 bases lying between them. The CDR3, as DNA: TGCGCCCTCAGGCGGGATTTTGATCCCTACGAGCAGTACTTC. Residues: CALRRDFDPYEQYF.

CDR3 sequence: CASRRDQPQHF. The DNA for the CDR3 is TGTGCCAGCAGAAGGGATCAGCCCCAGCATTTT. The chain is built from TRBV28 and TRBJ1-5; unclear D gene. The CDR3 has 11 amino acids. Germline V gene data show CDR1 as MDHEN and CDR2 as SYDVKM. V was shortened by 6 bases and J by 5 bases, with 5 bases between the two germline ends.

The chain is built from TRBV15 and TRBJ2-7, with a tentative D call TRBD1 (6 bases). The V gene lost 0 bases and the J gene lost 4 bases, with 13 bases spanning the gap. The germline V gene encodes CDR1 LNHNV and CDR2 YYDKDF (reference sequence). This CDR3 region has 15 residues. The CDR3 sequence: CATSREQGFGYEQYF. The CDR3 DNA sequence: TGTGCCACCAGCAGAGAACAGGGTTTTGGTTACGAGCAGTACTTC.

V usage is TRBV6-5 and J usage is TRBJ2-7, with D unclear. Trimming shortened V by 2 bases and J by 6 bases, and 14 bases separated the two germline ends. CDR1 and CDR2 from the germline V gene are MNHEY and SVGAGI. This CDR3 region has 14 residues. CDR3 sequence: CASSYGGEIGEQYF. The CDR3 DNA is TGTGCCAGCAGTTACGGCGGCGAGATCGGCGAGCAGTACTTC.